This T cell receptor beta chain originates from a study of cytomegalovirus exposure and HLA in healthy donors. V lost 5 bases, J lost 7 bases, and 21 bases lay in between. This CDR3 is 16 amino acids long. From germline, CDR1 is SEHNR and CDR2 FQNEAQ (reference sequence). The PCR ran on 60 Vbeta and 13 Jbeta primers. Here immunoSEQ multiplex PCR was the method, and the copy in TCRdb shows in-frame clones only, minus some. The sample's table shows more than 95,000 clones. The receptor comes from a young man in good health and CMV-seronegative. The gene calls are TRBV7-9 and TRBJ2-1; D is possibly TRBD2 (5 bases). The material sequenced was PBMCs. The CDR3 DNA reads TGTGCCAGCAGCCCCCCCTTAGCACAAAGGAGGAATGAGCAGTTCTTC. The encoded protein is CASSPPLAQRRNEQFF.